This T cell receptor beta chain was identified in a study of early T cells in non-severe SARS-CoV-2 infection. About the study: Investigators sequenced bulk RNA drawn from unsorted whole blood, and chains remained unpaired.

The CDR3 length is 18 residues. The germline CDR1 and CDR2 sequences are MNHEY and SVGEGT. The germline V and J ends were trimmed by 0 bases and 2 bases, with 17 bases remaining between them. MiXCR, run by TCRdb on the 5' RACE reads, gives a single entry per CDR3 protein. The sample holds 20,000 to 25,000 distinct CDR3 sequences, about 4.3% seen once. In its sample, this clonotype was seen many times. The rearrangement joins TRBV6-2 or TRBV6-3 to TRBJ1-5; D call uncertain. The TCR was taken from an adult who was a healthcare worker with PCR-confirmed SARS-CoV-2 infection or an uninfected control (not recorded which). Sequenced: whole blood. This CDR3 reads CASSYSNRLGRGNQPQHF. CDR3 DNA: TGTGCCAGCAGTTACTCGAATCGGCTAGGAAGGGGCAATCAGCCCCAGCATTTT.